This entry concerns a single T cell receptor beta chain. Its antigen is still unknown. The data originate from a study of human T cells and chemical hapten exposure. Study results and limitations: PT1 expanded TCR counts and patch test score correlated positively. The number of TCRs above 1 in 1000 frequency did not change after DPC sensitization.

CDR1 SQVTM and CDR2 ANQGSEA come from the germline V gene. The CDR3 has 16 residues. V lost 0 bases to trimming and J lost 3 bases; unmatched junction nucleotides: 3. TCRdb re-called the RACE reads through MiXCR, storing one row per CDR3 protein. The sample holds about 110,000 distinct CDR3 sequences, roughly 9% seen once. Documented time point: patch test 2, 6 weeks after DPC sensitization. Treatment described: therapeutic diphenylcyclopropenone sensitization with weekly scalp DPC. Specimen: whole blood, collected in connection with sensitization to the hapten diphenylcyclopropenone (DPC). V usage is TRBV29-1 and J usage is TRBJ2-4; 12 nucleotides agree with TRBD2. This receptor was identified in a woman between 35 and 50 years old with alopecia areata. Some clones in this sample may be carry-over from other donors' samples. This CDR3 reads CSVEEPGLAGKNIQYF. CDR3 coding DNA: TGCAGCGTTGAAGAACCGGGACTAGCGGGCAAAAACATTCAGTACTTC.